This section outlines one T cell receptor beta chain sequence together with its context. This entry comes from a study of T cells expressing NK-cell markers. Reprocessing the 5' RACE reads, TCRdb reports a single entry for every CDR3 protein and omits DNA. In total, the table holds some 440,000 distinct CDR3 sequences. CDR1 and CDR2 from the germline V gene are SEHNR and FQNEAQ (reference sequence). The CDR3 extends over 16 amino acids. The sequence derives from a woman aged 45-65 years in good health. The rearrangement uses TRBV7-9 and TRBJ2-2; TCRdb designates TRBD1, a call that cannot be tested without DNA. Source material: blood T cells: a sorted CD56 or NKG2C T cell subset, CD4+ or CD8+ T cells, or bulk PBMC T cells (not recorded which). CDR3 sequence reads: CASRHPGQSNTGELFF.